The 10 T cell receptor beta chains presented below share a single source sample, sequenced in a study of radiotherapy plus CTLA-4 blockade in lung cancer (dated by TCRdb to the late 2010s). The library was produced with the immunoSEQ multiplex PCR assay. This immuneACCESS table, as held by TCRdb, lists in-frame sequences with V and J called but not all clones. Of the missing ones, under half trace to an unresolved V gene in checked studies; the others have no known cause. This sample gives 70,000 to 95,000 clones in total; 70% to 90% of them show up just once. Over 15% of the sample is taken by the ten largest. This specimen consisted of peripheral blood, obtained from a patient treated with radiotherapy plus ipilimumab. These receptors were taken from a human donor with non-small cell lung cancer that progressed on radiotherapy plus ipilimumab.

This chain links TRBV5-4 with TRBJ1-1, with D hard to call. The V gene's germline CDR1 is SGHNT and CDR2 YYREEE (reference sequence). This CDR3 region has 14 residues. V lost 4 bases and J lost 3, with 13 bases in between. CDR3 protein: CASSPLGGYTEAFF. In nucleotides, the CDR3 is TGTGCCAGCAGCCCACTCGGAGGATACACTGAAGCTTTCTTT. The variable domain in full, completed from reference TRBV5-4 and TRBJ1-1, reads ETGVTQSPTHLIKTRGQQVTLRCSSQSGHNTVSWYQQALGQGPQFIFQYYREEENGRGNFPPRFSGLQFPNYSSELNVNALELDDSALYLCASSPLGGYTEAFFGQGTRLTVV.

V is TRBV5-1 and J is TRBJ2-2; a weak D match, TRBD1 (6 bases). Trimming cost V 4 bases and J 0 bases, with 10 bases left between them. This CDR3 region has 15 residues. The germline V gene has CDR1 SGHRS and CDR2 YFSETQ. CDR3: CASSQQGANTGELFF. The DNA of the CDR3 is TGCGCCAGCAGCCAACAGGGCGCGAACACCGGGGAGCTGTTTTTT.

The J gene is TRBJ1-1, the V gene TRBV9; D call uncertain. This CDR3 has 14 residues. Looked up from germline, CDR1 is SGDLS and CDR2 is YYNGEE. V lost 2 bases to trimming and J lost 2 bases, with 10 bases between them. CDR3 residues: CASSVLVENTEAFF. The CDR3 nucleotides are TGTGCCAGCAGCGTTCTAGTAGAAAACACTGAAGCTTTCTTT.

V and J are TRBV18 and TRBJ1-1; the D gene is possibly TRBD1 (6 bases). The CDR3 covers 15 residues. The germline V and J ends were trimmed by 3 bases and 1 base, with 12 bases remaining between them. Germline CDR1 and CDR2: KGHSH and LQKENI. CDR3 sequence (DNA): TGTGCCAGCTCACCCCGGGACACGGGGAACACTGAAGCTTTCTTT. Translating gives CASSPRDTGNTEAFF.

V usage is TRBV18 and J usage is TRBJ2-6, with a tentative D call TRBD1 (6 bases). This CDR3 is built from 16 residues. The V gene's germline CDR1 is KGHSH and CDR2 LQKENI. Trimming took off 2 bases at V and 0 bases at J, with 8 bases between the two ends. The CDR3 sequence: CASSPIGGSGANVLTF. For the CDR3, the DNA is TGTGCCAGCTCACCAATAGGGGGCTCTGGGGCCAACGTCCTGACTTTC. The variable domain in full, with the rest retrieved from reference TRBV18 and TRBJ2-6, is NAGVMQNPRHLVRRRGQEARLRCSPMKGHSHVYWYRQLPEEGLKFMVYLQKENIIDESGMPKERFSAEFPKEGPSILRIQQVVRGDSAAYFCASSPIGGSGANVLTFGAGSRLTVL.

The V gene is TRBV30, the J gene TRBJ1-3; D unresolved. Trimming left V 4 bases short and J 4 bases short, with 11 bases between. The germline CDR1 and CDR2 sequences are GTSNPN and SVGIG (reference sequence). The CDR3 is 13 residues long. CDR3 loop: CAWNGQQGNTIYF. CDR3 nucleotides: TGTGCCTGGAACGGCCAACAGGGAAACACCATATATTTT.

The gene calls are TRBV15 and TRBJ1-2; D not resolved. There are 14 residues in the CDR3. The V end lost 3 bases, the J end lost 4 bases, and 12 bases lay between the germline ends. From germline, CDR1 is LNHNV and CDR2 YYDKDF (reference sequence). CDR3 loop: CATSRETTIYGYTF. The CDR3 nucleotides read TGTGCCACCAGCAGGGAAACGACCATCTATGGCTACACCTTC.

J is TRBJ2-2 and V is TRBV12-5, with 11 bases that match TRBD2. V shed 1 base and J 11 bases; nucleotides not matched to a gene: 9. The germline gives CDR1 LGHNT, CDR2 FRNRAP. This CDR3 contains 16 residues. DNA of the CDR3: TGTGCTAGTGGTTTGGCCAGGACTAGCGGGCCGGTCGAGCTGTTTTTT. Its translation: CASGLARTSGPVELFF.

CDR3 protein: CASKPRASGSFADTQYF. The DNA of the CDR3 is TGTGCCAGCAAACCGAGGGCTAGCGGGAGCTTCGCAGATACGCAGTATTTT. The chain has TRBV25-1 and TRBJ2-3, with 10 bases identical to TRBD2. V was clipped by 7 bases and J by 4 bases; unmatched bases: 14. CDR1 MGHDK and CDR2 SYGVNS come from the germline V gene. The CDR3 is 17 residues long.

The chain has TRBV6-6 and TRBJ2-5; weak D call: TRBD1 (5 bases). There are 16 residues in the CDR3. The V gene's germline CDR1 is MNHNY and CDR2 SVGAGI (reference sequence). Deletions cut 2 bases from V and 3 bases from J, with 16 bases between. The CDR3 spells CASSYVTRDAKETQYF. For the CDR3, the DNA is TGTGCCAGCAGTTACGTAACCAGGGATGCCAAAGAGACCCAGTACTTC.